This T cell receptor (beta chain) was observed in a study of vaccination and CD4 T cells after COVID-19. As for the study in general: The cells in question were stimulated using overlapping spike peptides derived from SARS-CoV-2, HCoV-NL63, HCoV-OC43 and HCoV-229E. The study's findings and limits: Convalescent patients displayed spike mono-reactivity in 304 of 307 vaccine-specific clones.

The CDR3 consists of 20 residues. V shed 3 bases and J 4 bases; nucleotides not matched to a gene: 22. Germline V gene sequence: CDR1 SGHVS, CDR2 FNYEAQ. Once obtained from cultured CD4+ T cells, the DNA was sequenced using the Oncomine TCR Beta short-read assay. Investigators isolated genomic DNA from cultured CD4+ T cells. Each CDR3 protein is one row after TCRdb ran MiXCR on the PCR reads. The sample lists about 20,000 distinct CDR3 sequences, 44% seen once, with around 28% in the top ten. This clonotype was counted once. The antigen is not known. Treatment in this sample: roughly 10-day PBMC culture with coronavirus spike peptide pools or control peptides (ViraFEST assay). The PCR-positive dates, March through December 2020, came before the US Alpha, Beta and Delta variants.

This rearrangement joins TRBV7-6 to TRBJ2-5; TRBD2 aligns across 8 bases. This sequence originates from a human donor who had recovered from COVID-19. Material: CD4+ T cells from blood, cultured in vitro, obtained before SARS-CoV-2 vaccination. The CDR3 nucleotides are TGTGCCAGCAGCTTTCCGCGGAGGGCTAGCGGGCCCTATATGACAGAGACCCAGTACTTC. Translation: CASSFPRRASGPYMTETQYF. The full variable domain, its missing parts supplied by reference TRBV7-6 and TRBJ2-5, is GAGVSQSPRYKVTKRGQDVALRCDPISGHVSLYWYRQALGQGPEFLTYFNYEAQQDKSGLPNDRFSAERPEGSISTLTIQRTEQRDSAMYRCASSFPRRASGPYMTETQYFGPGTRLLVL.